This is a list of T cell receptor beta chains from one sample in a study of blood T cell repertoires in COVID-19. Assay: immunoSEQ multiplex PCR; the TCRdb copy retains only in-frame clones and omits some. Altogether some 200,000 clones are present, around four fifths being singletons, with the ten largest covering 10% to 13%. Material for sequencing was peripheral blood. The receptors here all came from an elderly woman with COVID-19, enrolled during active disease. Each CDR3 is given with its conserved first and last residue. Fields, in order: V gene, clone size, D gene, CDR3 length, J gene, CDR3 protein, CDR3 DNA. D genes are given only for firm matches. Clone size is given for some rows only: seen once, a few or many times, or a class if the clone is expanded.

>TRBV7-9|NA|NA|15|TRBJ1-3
CASSLDSRSGNTIYF
TGTGCCAGCAGCTTAGACTCCAGGTCGGGAAACACCATATATTTT
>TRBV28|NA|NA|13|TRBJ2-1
CASRGTLPNEQFF
TGTGCCAGCAGGGGGACTCTTCCCAATGAGCAGTTCTTC
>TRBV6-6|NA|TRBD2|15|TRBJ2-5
CASSGLAGGGETQYF
TGTGCCAGCAGCGGACTAGCGGGGGGTGGAGAGACCCAGTACTTC
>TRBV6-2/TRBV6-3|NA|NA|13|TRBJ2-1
CASSFQLEGEQFF
TGTGCCAGCAGTTTTCAACTAGAGGGTGAGCAGTTCTTC
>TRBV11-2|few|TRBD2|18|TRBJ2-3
CASSLVLAGGPGADTQYF
TGTGCCAGCAGCTTAGTACTAGCGGGGGGGCCCGGGGCAGATACGCAGTATTTT
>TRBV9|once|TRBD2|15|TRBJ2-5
CASSGSGGGQETQYF
TGTGCCAGCAGCGGAAGCGGGGGGGGCCAAGAGACCCAGTACTTC
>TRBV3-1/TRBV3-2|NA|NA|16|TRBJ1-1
CASSPPYRQSLTEAFF
TGTGCCAGCAGCCCCCCCTACAGACAGTCGCTCACTGAAGCTTTCTTT
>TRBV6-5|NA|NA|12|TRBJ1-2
CAGGEGSYGYTF
TGTGCCGGCGGGGAGGGTAGCTATGGCTACACCTTC
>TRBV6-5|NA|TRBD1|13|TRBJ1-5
CASRPQGRQPQHF
TGTGCCAGCAGACCACAGGGGCGGCAGCCCCAGCATTTT
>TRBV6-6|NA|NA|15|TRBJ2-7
CASSYSAQGPYEQYF
TGTGCCAGCAGTTACTCAGCACAGGGTCCCTACGAGCAGTACTTC
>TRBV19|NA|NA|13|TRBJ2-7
CASSIGRAYEQYF
TGTGCCAGTAGTATTGGCCGGGCCTACGAGCAGTACTTC
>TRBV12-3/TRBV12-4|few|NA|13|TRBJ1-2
CASSLAANYGYTF
TGTGCCAGCAGTTTAGCTGCGAACTATGGCTACACCTTC
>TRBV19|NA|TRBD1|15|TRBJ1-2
CASSRQGLQDYGYTF
TGTGCCAGTAGTCGACAGGGTCTTCAGGACTATGGCTACACCTTC
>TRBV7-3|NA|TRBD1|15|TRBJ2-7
CASSFGTASTYEQYF
TGTGCCAGCAGCTTCGGGACAGCTAGTACCTACGAGCAGTACTTC
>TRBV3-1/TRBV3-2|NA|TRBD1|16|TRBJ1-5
CASSQSDRGYNQPQHF
TGTGCCAGCAGCCAGTCGGACAGGGGCTACAATCAGCCCCAGCATTTT